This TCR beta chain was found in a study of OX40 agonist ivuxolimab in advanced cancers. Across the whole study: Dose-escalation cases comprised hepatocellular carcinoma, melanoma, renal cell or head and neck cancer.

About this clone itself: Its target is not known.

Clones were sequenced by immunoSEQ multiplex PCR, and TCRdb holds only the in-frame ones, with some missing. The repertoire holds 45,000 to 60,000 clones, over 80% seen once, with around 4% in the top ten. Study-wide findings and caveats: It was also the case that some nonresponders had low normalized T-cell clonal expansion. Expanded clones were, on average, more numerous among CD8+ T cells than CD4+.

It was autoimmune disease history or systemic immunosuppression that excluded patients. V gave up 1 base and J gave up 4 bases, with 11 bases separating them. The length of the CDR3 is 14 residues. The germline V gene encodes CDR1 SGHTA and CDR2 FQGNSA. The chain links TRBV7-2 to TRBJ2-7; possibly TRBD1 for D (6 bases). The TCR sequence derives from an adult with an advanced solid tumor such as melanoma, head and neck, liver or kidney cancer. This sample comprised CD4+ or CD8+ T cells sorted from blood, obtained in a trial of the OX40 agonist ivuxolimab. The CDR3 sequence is CASSLGGQGYEQYF. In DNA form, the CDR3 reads TGTGCCAGCAGCTTAGGCGGGCAGGGGTACGAGCAGTACTTC.